One T cell receptor (beta chain) is described in this entry. The entry originates in a study of cytomegalovirus exposure and HLA in healthy donors. TCRdb's table, derived via immunoSEQ multiplex PCR, lists solely in-frame clones and lacks some. The table includes about 190,000 clones, approximately 88% detected once. CDR3 length: 15 amino acids. V trimming: 1 base; J trimming: 2 bases; junction bases outside the gene matches: 4. Germline CDR1 is SGHAT and CDR2 is FQNNGV. An approximately 120-subject validation cohort, separate from the roughly 670-subject first cohort, supplied the donors. Sequencing used PBMCs. This clonotype was sampled from a man between 18 and 29 years old in good health and CMV-seropositive. The chain employs TRBV11-2 and TRBJ2-7; 8 bases match TRBD2. The CDR3 DNA follows: TGTGCCAGCAGCTTAGGCACAGCGGGGGCCTACGAGCAGTACTTC. Encoded protein: CASSLGTAGAYEQYF.